This note documents a single TCR beta chain sequence. The data belong to a study of OX40 agonist ivuxolimab in advanced cancers. No patient had autoimmune disease or received systemic immunosuppression. Profiled with immunoSEQ multiplex PCR; TCRdb holds only in-frame clones, not every one. The sample yields about 76,000 clones, 85% to 90% seen once. With V trimmed by 5 bases and J by 7 bases, 7 bases remained unmatched. In germline, CDR1 is MNHEY, CDR2 SMNVEV (reference sequence). This CDR3 is built from 15 residues. The sequencing used CD4+ or CD8+ T cells sorted from blood, collected in a trial of the OX40 agonist ivuxolimab. The sequence was collected from an adult with an advanced solid tumor such as melanoma, head and neck, liver or kidney cancer. The chain is built from TRBV27 and TRBJ2-2; the match to TRBD1 covers 10 bases. The CDR3 reads CASSGTGDRHGELFF. CDR3 in DNA: TGTGCCAGCAGTGGGACAGGGGATAGGCACGGGGAGCTGTTTTTT.